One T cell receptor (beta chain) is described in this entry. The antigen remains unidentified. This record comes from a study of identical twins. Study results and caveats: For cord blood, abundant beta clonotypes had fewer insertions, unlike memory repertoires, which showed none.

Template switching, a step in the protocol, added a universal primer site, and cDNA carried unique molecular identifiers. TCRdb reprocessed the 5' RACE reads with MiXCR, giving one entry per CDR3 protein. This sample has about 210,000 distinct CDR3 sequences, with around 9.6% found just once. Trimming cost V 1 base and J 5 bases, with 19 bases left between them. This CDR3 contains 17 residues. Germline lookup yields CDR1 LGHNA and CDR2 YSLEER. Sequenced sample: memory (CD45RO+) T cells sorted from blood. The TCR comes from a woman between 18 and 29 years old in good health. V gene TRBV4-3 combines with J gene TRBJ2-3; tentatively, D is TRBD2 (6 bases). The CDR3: CASSQGPRPGDGDTQYF. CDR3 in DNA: TGCGCCAGCAGCCAAGGACCCCGCCCGGGAGATGGAGATACGCAGTATTTT.